This T cell receptor (beta chain) was captured in a study of shared clonotypes between healthy human individuals. The CDR3 runs 14 residues. CDR1 and CDR2 from the germline V gene are SGHVS and FQNEAQ. V lost 4 bases to trimming and J lost 5 bases, with 14 bases between them. Clones were sequenced by immunoSEQ multiplex PCR, and TCRdb holds only the in-frame ones, with some missing. The sample records roughly 2.5 million clones, approximately 92% being singletons. V is TRBV7-8 and J is TRBJ1-1; a possible D gene is TRBD1 (6 bases). What was sequenced was naive CD4+ T cells sorted from blood. The subset is: CD45RA+ positively selected. This TCR came from a man aged 18 to 29 in good health. The CDR3 sequence: CASSYESGQTEAFF. The DNA of the CDR3 is TGTGCCAGCAGCTATGAATCCGGACAGACTGAAGCTTTCTTT.